A selection of T cell receptor beta chains follows, all from one sample in a study of shared clonotypes between healthy human individuals. Libraries were prepared by immunoSEQ multiplex PCR; TCRdb keeps only in-frame clonotypes and omits some of them. Among 2,500,000 or so clones listed, approximately 92% were seen once. Sequencing was carried out using naive CD4+ T cells sorted from blood. These TCRs come from a man younger than 30 in good health. Each CDR3 is given with its conserved first and last residue. Each record gives: CDR3 length, D gene, clone size, V gene, J gene, CDR3 DNA, CDR3 protein. A D gene is named only where the DNA matches it firmly. Part of the rows lack a size; the others show once, few, many or a class for expanded clones.

cdr3_length: 16
d_call: .
clone_size: .
v_call: TRBV5-1
j_call: TRBJ2-7
cdr3_nt: TGCGCCAGCAGCTTGGCGCCCGGGGTTGAGTCCTACGAGCAGTACTTC
cdr3_aa: CASSLAPGVESYEQYF

cdr3_length: 15
d_call: .
clone_size: .
v_call: TRBV4-3
j_call: TRBJ2-7
cdr3_nt: TGCGCCAGCAGCCAAGTAGCAATCAGCTCCTACGAGCAGTACTTC
cdr3_aa: CASSQVAISSYEQYF

cdr3_length: 14
d_call: .
clone_size: .
v_call: TRBV5-1
j_call: TRBJ2-7
cdr3_nt: TGCGCCAGCAGTTTGGACACCTCGACCCCCGAGCAGTACTTC
cdr3_aa: CASSLDTSTPEQYF

cdr3_length: 12
d_call: .
clone_size: .
v_call: TRBV28
j_call: TRBJ2-7
cdr3_nt: TGTGCCAGCAGTTCCAGACTTTACGAGCAGTACTTC
cdr3_aa: CASSSRLYEQYF

cdr3_length: 14
d_call: .
clone_size: few
v_call: TRBV19
j_call: TRBJ1-6
cdr3_nt: TGTGCCAGTAGTATCCGGCCCAGTGAGTCACCCCTCCACTTT
cdr3_aa: CASSIRPSESPLHF

cdr3_length: 18
d_call: TRBD2
clone_size: once
v_call: TRBV5-1
j_call: TRBJ2-1
cdr3_nt: TGCGCCAGCAGCTTACTAGCGGGGGGACTAAGCTCCTACAATGAGCAGTTCTTC
cdr3_aa: CASSLLAGGLSSYNEQFF

cdr3_length: 15
d_call: .
clone_size: .
v_call: TRBV5-1
j_call: TRBJ2-3
cdr3_nt: TGCGCCAGCAGGAAGCCCGAGAGGTCCACAGATACGCAGTATTTT
cdr3_aa: CASRKPERSTDTQYF

cdr3_length: 16
d_call: .
clone_size: .
v_call: TRBV2
j_call: TRBJ2-2
cdr3_nt: TGTGCCAGCAGCCCCGAGGCTCAGATGAACACCGGGGAGCTGTTTTTT
cdr3_aa: CASSPEAQMNTGELFF

cdr3_length: 16
d_call: .
clone_size: few
v_call: TRBV9
j_call: TRBJ1-4
cdr3_nt: TGTGCCAGCAGCGTAGGTATCACTTCAACTAATGAAAAACTGTTTTTT
cdr3_aa: CASSVGITSTNEKLFF

cdr3_length: 15
d_call: TRBD2
clone_size: .
v_call: TRBV5-8
j_call: TRBJ2-1
cdr3_nt: TGTGCCAGCAGCCAGCGGGAGTGGACCGTCAATGAGCAGTTCTTC
cdr3_aa: CASSQREWTVNEQFF

cdr3_length: 14
d_call: .
clone_size: .
v_call: TRBV6-1
j_call: TRBJ1-1
cdr3_nt: TGTGCCAGCAGTGAATTAGGAGACAACACTGAAGCTTTCTTT
cdr3_aa: CASSELGDNTEAFF

cdr3_length: 13
d_call: TRBD1
clone_size: .
v_call: TRBV29-1
j_call: TRBJ2-3
cdr3_nt: TGCAGCGTTGAAATTCAGGGGGTAGATACGCAGTATTTT
cdr3_aa: CSVEIQGVDTQYF

cdr3_length: 14
d_call: .
clone_size: .
v_call: TRBV21-1
j_call: TRBJ2-7
cdr3_nt: TGTGCCAGCAGCTCGAGGCGCCCCTCCTACGAGCAGTACTTC
cdr3_aa: CASSSRRPSYEQYF

cdr3_length: 14
d_call: TRBD1
clone_size: .
v_call: TRBV13
j_call: TRBJ1-1
cdr3_nt: TGTGCCAGCAGCCCGGACAGGGGGAACACTGAAGCTTTCTTT
cdr3_aa: CASSPDRGNTEAFF

cdr3_length: 15
d_call: TRBD2
clone_size: .
v_call: TRBV5-1
j_call: TRBJ2-1
cdr3_nt: TGCGCCAGCAGCTTTATGACTAGCGGCTACAATGAGCAGTTCTTC
cdr3_aa: CASSFMTSGYNEQFF

cdr3_length: 17
d_call: TRBD1
clone_size: .
v_call: TRBV28
j_call: TRBJ2-2
cdr3_nt: TGTGCCAGCAGGCAACCACCCGGGACAGGGAGGACCGGGGAGCTGTTTTTT
cdr3_aa: CASRQPPGTGRTGELFF

cdr3_length: 15
d_call: .
clone_size: .
v_call: TRBV5-1
j_call: TRBJ1-4
cdr3_nt: TGCGCCAGCAGCTTGGGGTGGGGTGGTGATGAAAAACTGTTTTTT
cdr3_aa: CASSLGWGGDEKLFF

cdr3_length: 13
d_call: .
clone_size: .
v_call: TRBV5-1
j_call: TRBJ2-2
cdr3_nt: TGCGCCAGCAGCTTGGTTCTGGCCGGGGAGCTGTTTTTT
cdr3_aa: CASSLVLAGELFF

cdr3_length: 15
d_call: .
clone_size: once
v_call: TRBV9
j_call: TRBJ1-5
cdr3_nt: TGTGCCAGCAGCGTAGGGGCTCTGGACAATCAGCCCCAGCATTTT
cdr3_aa: CASSVGALDNQPQHF

cdr3_length: 14
d_call: .
clone_size: .
v_call: TRBV5-1
j_call: TRBJ2-5
cdr3_nt: TGCGCCAGCAGCTTGGAGTCTAATGGGGGGACCCAGTACTTC
cdr3_aa: CASSLESNGGTQYF

cdr3_length: 16
d_call: .
clone_size: once
v_call: TRBV28
j_call: TRBJ1-1
cdr3_nt: TGTGCCAGCAGTTTATTGCAGGGTTCGGGTAACACTGAAGCTTTCTTT
cdr3_aa: CASSLLQGSGNTEAFF

cdr3_length: 16
d_call: .
clone_size: .
v_call: TRBV30
j_call: TRBJ1-3
cdr3_nt: TGTGCCTGGAGTGTAAGCGGCACAGGGCGGAAAAACACCATATATTTT
cdr3_aa: CAWSVSGTGRKNTIYF

cdr3_length: 15
d_call: .
clone_size: .
v_call: TRBV18
j_call: TRBJ2-6
cdr3_nt: TGTGCCAGCTCACCACAAGGGGTGGGGGCCAACGTCCTGACTTTC
cdr3_aa: CASSPQGVGANVLTF

cdr3_length: 14
d_call: .
clone_size: .
v_call: TRBV6-1
j_call: TRBJ2-7
cdr3_nt: TGTGCCAGCAGTGCCCTTCGGACGGGGCACGAGCAGTACTTC
cdr3_aa: CASSALRTGHEQYF

cdr3_length: 15
d_call: .
clone_size: .
v_call: TRBV2
j_call: TRBJ2-5
cdr3_nt: TGTGCCAGCAAGGCTGGGACTGGGCCTTCGGGGACCCAGTACTTC
cdr3_aa: CASKAGTGPSGTQYF

cdr3_length: 14
d_call: TRBD1
clone_size: once
v_call: TRBV19
j_call: TRBJ2-7
cdr3_nt: TGTGCCAGTAGTCTCGACAGGGGACCCTACGAGCAGTACTTC
cdr3_aa: CASSLDRGPYEQYF

cdr3_length: 14
d_call: .
clone_size: .
v_call: TRBV6-5
j_call: TRBJ1-4
cdr3_nt: TGTGCCAGCAGGGCAGGGCCCGGTAATGAAAAACTGTTTTTT
cdr3_aa: CASRAGPGNEKLFF

cdr3_length: 16
d_call: TRBD1
clone_size: .
v_call: TRBV7-3
j_call: TRBJ2-2
cdr3_nt: TGTGCCAGCAGCTTCGGACAGGTCGCGAACACCGGGGAGCTGTTTTTT
cdr3_aa: CASSFGQVANTGELFF

cdr3_length: 13
d_call: .
clone_size: .
v_call: TRBV25-1
j_call: TRBJ2-7
cdr3_nt: TGTGCCAGCAGCGTAACGGCAGCCTACGAGCAGTACTTC
cdr3_aa: CASSVTAAYEQYF

cdr3_length: 13
d_call: .
clone_size: few
v_call: TRBV7-9
j_call: TRBJ1-2
cdr3_nt: TGTGCCAGCAGCCTAGGGCGAAGCTATGGCTACACCTTC
cdr3_aa: CASSLGRSYGYTF

cdr3_length: 18
d_call: TRBD2
clone_size: .
v_call: TRBV11-2
j_call: TRBJ2-2
cdr3_nt: TGTGCCAGCAGCTTAGCCCTAAGCGGGAGGAGGTCTGCCGGGGAGCTGTTTTTT
cdr3_aa: CASSLALSGRRSAGELFF

cdr3_length: 15
d_call: .
clone_size: .
v_call: TRBV7-2
j_call: TRBJ2-7
cdr3_nt: TGTGCCAGCAGCTTAGTAGGAGCCATAACCTACGAGCAGTACTTC
cdr3_aa: CASSLVGAITYEQYF

cdr3_length: 12
d_call: .
clone_size: .
v_call: TRBV28
j_call: TRBJ1-2
cdr3_nt: TGTGCCAGCAGTTGGCGGGCCCGGGGCTACACCTTC
cdr3_aa: CASSWRARGYTF